This TCR beta chain was documented in a study of T cells after posttransplantation cyclophosphamide. General study findings and limits: Tissue-infiltrating T cells from skin or gut overlapped little with blood T cells. Donor-recipient repertoire similarity was low at 1-2 months, rising over year one. After PTCy, TRB diversity resembled that of CNI/methotrexate controls.

Between the trimmed V and J ends, which lost 5 bases and 0 bases, there was a span of 7 bases. Germline CDR1 reads SGHAT; CDR2 reads FQDESV (reference sequence). CDR3 length: 13 amino acids. This related bone marrow graft donor gave peripheral blood on the day of marrow donation. Sequenced by immunoSEQ multiplex PCR; TCRdb stores in-frame clones only, minus some. This record lists under 45,000 clones, none seen once only, and the top ten clones contain more than 4.5%. At least ten counts were recorded for this clone. Antigen: not known. V gene TRBV11-1 combines with J gene TRBJ2-5; D is unresolved. The sample taken for sequencing was PBMCs. The clonotype comes from a woman in her forties or fifties in good health and a related stem cell transplant donor. The CDR3 nucleotides are TGTGCCAGCAGCATCAGGTACCAAGAGACCCAGTACTTC. The encoded protein is CASSIRYQETQYF.